One sample yielded the 10 T cell receptor beta chains listed below, sequenced in a study of cytotoxic CD8 clonotypes in ibrutinib-treated CLL. Method: immunoSEQ multiplex PCR; TCRdb's copy keeps in-frame clones and lacks some. The sample contains 130,000 to 150,000 clones, around three quarters of which appear only once. Sample: PBMCs, taken after 12 months of ibrutinib treatment. Source of these receptors: a human donor with chronic lymphocytic leukemia.

J is TRBJ2-5 and V is TRBV30, with D possibly called TRBD1 or TRBD2 (5 bases each). CDR3 length: 13 residues. V shed 4 bases and J shed 5 bases, with 14 bases lying between them. CDR1 is GTSNPN and CDR2 is SVGIG in the germline V gene (reference sequence). CDR3 DNA: TGTGCCTGGACCGGGGATTGGGGGGAGACCCAGTACTTC. It codes for CAWTGDWGETQYF.

This clone came up once. V and J are TRBV30 and TRBJ2-7, with 9 bases matching TRBD1. With 1 base clipped from V and 1 base from J, the junction kept 5 bases outside the gene matches. CDR1 GTSNPN and CDR2 SVGIG come from the germline V gene (reference sequence). The CDR3 consists of 15 residues. The CDR3 loop is CAWSEPGQGSYEQYF. The CDR3 DNA reads as TGTGCCTGGAGTGAGCCGGGACAGGGATCCTACGAGCAGTACTTC.

The rearrangement joins TRBV29-1 to TRBJ2-7; no clear D. V lost 0 bases and J 1 base, leaving 13 bases between the germline ends. Germline loops: CDR1 SQVTM, CDR2 ANQGSEA. The CDR3 is made up of 15 amino acids. CDR3 loop: CSVEDWGSGSYEQYF. CDR3 coding DNA: TGCAGCGTTGAAGATTGGGGTTCCGGATCCTACGAGCAGTACTTC.

This chain links TRBV2 with TRBJ2-7; 11 bases match TRBD2. J gave up 2 bases and V 5 bases, and 2 bases lay outside the gene matches. This CDR3 is built from 14 residues. The V gene's germline CDR1 is SNHLY and CDR2 FYNNEI. The CDR3 spells CASSLLAGAYEQYF. The DNA of the CDR3 is TGTGCCAGCAGTCTACTAGCGGGAGCCTACGAGCAGTACTTC. The entire variable domain, with the rest obtained from reference TRBV2 and TRBJ2-7, is as follows: EPEVTQTPSHQVTQMGQEVILRCVPISNHLYFYWYRQILGQKVEFLVSFYNNEISEKSEIFDDQFSVERPDGSNFTLKIRSTKLEDSAMYFCASSLLAGAYEQYFGPGTRLTVT.

This clone appeared a few times. This sequence joins TRBV11-2 and TRBJ2-5, with D possibly TRBD1 on 5 matching bases. This CDR3 is 14 amino acids long. The V end was cut by 0 bases, the J end by 3 bases, with 8 bases between. The germline V gene encodes CDR1 SGHAT and CDR2 FQNNGV. The CDR3 sequence: CASSLETDEETQYF. Written as DNA, the CDR3 is TGTGCCAGCAGCTTAGAGACAGACGAAGAGACCCAGTACTTC.

This chain links TRBV9 with TRBJ2-3; 7 nucleotides agree with TRBD2. The V segment lost 3 bases and the J segment 0 bases; nucleotides outside the gene matches: 10. Germline V gives CDR1 SGDLS, CDR2 YYNGEE. The CDR3 is 17 amino acids. DNA of the CDR3: TGTGCCAGCAGCGGTCAACTAGCGACCCTTAGCACAGATACGCAGTATTTT. Amino acids: CASSGQLATLSTDTQYF.

In its sample, this clone was seen a few times. The gene calls are TRBV18 and TRBJ1-2; TRBD1 matches 9 bases. The V segment lost 1 base and the J segment 7 bases; nucleotides outside the gene matches: 13. This CDR3 spans 17 amino acids. Germline CDR1 and CDR2: KGHSH and LQKENI. The CDR3 region has the DNA TGTGCCAGCTCACCACTTCCGTTAACAGGGGGCGTCTCTGGCTACACCTTC. Translating it yields CASSPLPLTGGVSGYTF.

This chain connects TRBV7-9 to TRBJ2-1; D gene uncertain. The CDR3 extends over 14 amino acids. CDR1 and CDR2 from the germline V gene are SEHNR and FQNEAQ (reference sequence). V was shortened by 5 bases and J by 0 bases, with 8 bases between the two germline ends. CDR3 protein: CASSLYSSYNEQFF. The DNA of the CDR3 is TGTGCCAGCAGCCTCTACAGCTCCTACAATGAGCAGTTCTTC. Filled out from reference TRBV7-9 and TRBJ2-1, the complete variable domain reads DTGVSQNPRHKITKRGQNVTFRCDPISEHNRLYWYRQTLGQGPEFLTYFQNEAQLEKSRLLSDRFSAERPKGSFSTLEIQRTEQGDSAMYLCASSLYSSYNEQFFGPGTRLTVL.

The gene calls are TRBV19 and TRBJ2-6; D is ambiguous. Trimming pared 2 bases from V and 0 bases from J, leaving 17 bases between. Per the germline V gene, CDR1 is LNHDA and CDR2 is SQIVND (reference sequence). The length of the CDR3 is 19 residues. CDR3 region: CASSISMVAHSSGANVLTF. CDR3 sequence (DNA): TGTGCCAGTAGTATATCGATGGTAGCACATAGCTCTGGGGCCAACGTCCTGACTTTC.

The CDR3 loop reads CAWRPTEIPQDEQYF. Written as DNA, the CDR3 is TGTGCCTGGAGGCCGACAGAAATTCCTCAGGACGAGCAGTACTTC. The V call is TRBV30, the J call TRBJ2-7, with a possible D match to TRBD1 (5 bases). CDR3 length: 15 residues. Germline assignment: CDR1 GTSNPN and CDR2 SVGIG (reference sequence). V was cut by 3 bases and J by 5 bases, with 20 bases left in between.